The clone carrying this TCR beta chain was seen at least ten times. Antigen: not known. The sample comes from a study of T cells in Graves' hyperthyroidism and ophthalmopathy. Study-level results: Stable hyperthyroidism was separated from ophthalmopathy by a model based on 13 V-J features. Most expanded thyroid clonotypes above 0.001 recurred in blood. Onset of ophthalmopathy came a median roughly 6 months after the model predicted it.

RNA transcripts provided the source from which TCR beta CDR3 regions were amplified. During a first-round RT-PCR of the TCR CDR3, the HTBI primer set was used. TCRdb passed the multiplex PCR reads through MiXCR, listing each CDR3 protein once. Of 800,000 or so distinct CDR3 sequences in the sample, more than 30% were seen once. The sample taken for sequencing was blood. The clonotype was recovered from a man younger than 35 with Graves' hyperthyroidism.

CDR3 protein: CASSELGGGEKLFF. As DNA, the CDR3 is TGTGCCAGCAGTGAGTTAGGGGGAGGCGAAAAACTGTTTTTT. This chain links TRBV12-3 or TRBV12-4 with TRBJ1-4; possibly TRBD1 for D (6 bases). The germline V and J ends were trimmed by 5 bases and 8 bases, with 15 bases remaining between them. The CDR3 contains 14 residues.